This TCR beta chain was identified in a study of T-cell memory formation after mild COVID-19. At the level of the study: For the most part, TCR clusters were specific to one donor.

This CDR3 is built from 15 residues. Germline V CDR1 and CDR2: SGHAT, FQNNGV. V lost 6 bases and J 0 bases, leaving 13 bases between the germline ends. MiXCR, applied by TCRdb to the 5' RACE reads, yields one record per CDR3 protein. The sample records some 110,000 distinct CDR3 sequences, over 10% being singletons. Overall study results and limits: A second wave of clones peaked on day 37, and their SARS-CoV-2 specificity went unconfirmed.

This clonotype was counted only a few times. Its antigen is as yet unknown. This rearrangement joins TRBV11-2 to TRBJ2-3; no firm D call. The source is an adult woman who had mild COVID-19 (a few samples of this study predate the infection). Cell type and time point are not known. The sequenced sample was PBMCs or a T cell subset sorted from them (not recorded which). The CDR3 coding sequence is TGTGCCAGCAGTCACTTGACCGATAGCACAGATACGCAGTATTTT. It is translated as CASSHLTDSTDTQYF.